The 26 T cell receptor beta chains presented below share a single source sample, sequenced in a study of CD8 T cells in ankylosing spondylitis. One entry per CDR3 protein results from TCRdb running MiXCR on the 5' RACE reads. The sample lists around 250,000 distinct CDR3 sequences; about 10% were seen once. The sample taken for sequencing was blood, either unsorted or a sorted T cell fraction (not recorded which). All receptors come from a male donor with ankylosing spondylitis or in good health (not recorded which).

This clonotype was observed many times. The chain carries TRBV3-1 and TRBJ1-1, with D unresolved. In germline, CDR1 is LGHDT, CDR2 YNNKEL (reference sequence). The length of the CDR3 is 14 residues. Between the trimmed V and J ends, which lost 4 bases and 1 base, there was a span of 10 bases. The CDR3 reads CASSPLWRNTEAFF. The CDR3 DNA is TGTGCCAGCAGCCCCCTATGGAGGAACACTGAAGCTTTCTTT.

This clonotype was detected ten times or more. The gene calls are TRBV5-1 and TRBJ2-5, with 14 nucleotides matching TRBD2. CDR3 length: 18 amino acids. V trimming: 4 bases; J trimming: 0 bases; junction bases outside the gene matches: 8. CDR1 is SGHRS and CDR2 is YFSETQ in the germline V gene. DNA for the CDR3: TGCGCCAGCAGCCCCGGGACTAGCGGGGGACGGTACCAAGAGACCCAGTACTTC. This sequence encodes CASSPGTSGGRYQETQYF.

As regards this clonotype: A much bigger clone sits one base away, suggesting this may be a read error. J is TRBJ2-7 and V is TRBV20-1; weak D call: TRBD2 (5 bases). The CDR3 runs 12 residues. The germline V gene encodes CDR1 DFQATT and CDR2 SNEGSKA (reference sequence). CDR3 nucleotide sequence: TGCAGTACTAGGGCCGCCTGGGGCGAGCAGTACTTC. This encodes CSTRAAWGEQYF.

In its sample, this clonotype was seen many times. This chain connects TRBV20-1 to TRBJ2-7; TRBD2 matches at 8 bases. This CDR3 contains 15 residues. V trimming: 5 bases; J trimming: 0 bases; junction bases outside the gene matches: 9. Looked up from germline, CDR1 is DFQATT and CDR2 is SNEGSKA (reference sequence). The CDR3 region has the DNA TGCAGTGCTGTTAGACTAGCGACGAGCTCCTACGAGCAGTACTTC. It encodes CSAVRLATSSYEQYF.

This chain joins TRBV5-6 and TRBJ1-2, with D perhaps TRBD1 (6 bases). Germline V gene data show CDR1 as SGHDT and CDR2 as YYEEEE. Trimming stripped 4 bases from V and 7 bases from J, with 14 bases between. The CDR3 runs 13 residues. CDR3 sequence reads: CASSPQTRGGYTF. The CDR3 DNA sequence: TGTGCCAGCAGCCCTCAAACCAGGGGTGGCTACACCTTC.

The rearrangement joins TRBV6-2 or TRBV6-3 to TRBJ2-1, with D possibly matching TRBD2 (6 bases). Deletions cut 6 bases from V and 0 bases from J, with 15 bases between. Germline lookup yields CDR1 MNHEY and CDR2 SVGEGT. The CDR3 has 16 amino acids. CDR3 protein: CASSFFSGDSYNEQFF. CDR3 DNA sequence: TGTGCCAGCAGCTTCTTTAGCGGAGACTCCTACAATGAGCAGTTCTTC.

This clonotype was seen a handful of times. The chain employs TRBV19 and TRBJ1-5; D gene uncertain. The ends were cut back, 3 bases at V and 9 bases at J, with 12 bases in the middle. Germline V CDR1 and CDR2: LNHDA, SQIVND (reference sequence). This CDR3 spans 13 amino acids. Written as DNA, the CDR3 is TGTGCCAGTAGTATCTCGGAGGCTGGGCCCCAGCATTTT. Protein sequence: CASSISEAGPQHF. Full variable domain (rest looked up from reference TRBV19 and TRBJ1-5): DGGITQSPKYLFRKEGQNVTLSCEQNLNHDAMYWYRQDPGQGLRLIYYSQIVNDFQKGDIAEGYSVSREKKESFPLTVTSAQKNPTAFYLCASSISEAGPQHFGDGTRLSIL.

This clonotype was seen at least ten times. This sequence joins TRBV29-1 and TRBJ1-2, with no clear D. Germline V gives CDR1 SQVTM, CDR2 ANQGSEA. Trimming removed 7 bases from V and 0 bases from J, with 12 bases in between. This CDR3 contains 13 residues. The CDR3 bases are TGCAGCGGGAGGGATCCCTCTAACTATGGCTACACCTTC. Translated, it gives CSGRDPSNYGYTF.

This clonotype was found many times. This chain uses TRBV5-1 with TRBJ2-2, with D possibly being TRBD1 or TRBD2 (6 bases each). Deletions cut 6 bases from V and 3 bases from J, with 12 bases between. The germline V gene encodes CDR1 SGHRS and CDR2 YFSETQ. There are 14 residues in the CDR3. In DNA, the CDR3 is TGCGCCAGCACCCGGGGGCCCGACACCGGGGAGCTGTTTTTT. Translated: CASTRGPDTGELFF.

In this sample, this clonotype turned up many times. DNA of the CDR3: TGCGCCAGCAGCTCGTGGGGGCGGGGAAGCTCCTACGAGCAGTACTTC. Its protein is CASSSWGRGSSYEQYF. The chain carries TRBV5-1 and TRBJ2-7; D might be TRBD1 or TRBD2, each matching 6 bases. The V gene lost 3 bases and the J gene lost 0 bases, with 16 bases spanning the gap. Germline loops: CDR1 SGHRS, CDR2 YFSETQ. CDR3 length: 16 amino acids.

This CDR3 reads CASSLIRATEAFF. CDR3 coding DNA: TGTGCCAGCAGTTTAATTAGGGCCACTGAAGCTTTCTTT. V and J are TRBV12-3 or TRBV12-4 and TRBJ1-1; D is unresolved. This CDR3 comprises 13 residues. Deletions cut 2 bases from V and 4 bases from J, with 8 bases between.

This clonotype was picked up many times. This chain connects TRBV5-1 to TRBJ2-7, with D maybe TRBD2 (6 bases). V gave up 7 bases and J gave up 4 bases, with 9 bases separating them. The CDR3 consists of 11 residues. Germline V gene data show CDR1 as SGHRS and CDR2 as YFSETQ. The CDR3 sequence is CASQEGYEQYF. DNA of the CDR3: TGCGCCAGCCAGGAGGGATACGAGCAGTACTTC. Variable domain in full (rest from reference TRBV5-1 and TRBJ2-7): KAGVTQTPRYLIKTRGQQVTLSCSPISGHRSVSWYQQTPGQGLQFLFEYFSETQRNKGNFPGRFSGRQFSNSRSEMNVSTLELGDSALYLCASQEGYEQYFGPGTRLTVT.

The rearrangement uses TRBV10-2 and TRBJ1-5; maybe TRBD1 (6 bases). Germline values: CDR1 WSHSY, CDR2 SAAADI. The V end lost 5 bases, the J end lost 0 bases, and 8 bases lay between the germline ends. The CDR3 extends over 14 amino acids. The CDR3 here is CASSKGDSNQPQHF. For the CDR3, the DNA is TGCGCCAGCAGTAAGGGGGATAGCAATCAGCCCCAGCATTTT.

This clonotype has at least ten counts. V usage is TRBV20-1 and J usage is TRBJ2-7; weak D call: TRBD2 (6 bases). V was shortened by 6 bases and J by 6 bases, with 15 bases between the two germline ends. Germline V gives CDR1 DFQATT, CDR2 SNEGSKA (reference sequence). There are 12 residues in the CDR3. This CDR3 is CSAGKRGLEQYF. For the CDR3, the DNA is TGCAGTGCGGGAAAGAGGGGACTCGAGCAGTACTTC.

This clonotype was picked up many times. The V and J genes are TRBV20-1 and TRBJ2-3; TRBD2 agrees at 14 bases. CDR1 is DFQATT, CDR2 SNEGSKA, per germline (reference sequence). The V gene end was trimmed by 6 bases and the J gene end by 2 bases; junction bases not matched to a gene: 13. CDR3 length: 18 amino acids. The CDR3 DNA reads TGCAGTGCCGAAGGACTAGCGGGAGGAAAGCAATCCACAGATACGCAGTATTTT. This translates into CSAEGLAGGKQSTDTQYF.

V is TRBV7-8 and J is TRBJ1-2; maybe TRBD1 (6 bases). CDR3 length: 13 residues. The V end lost 2 bases, the J end lost 6 bases, and 10 bases lay between the germline ends. Per the germline V gene, CDR1 is SGHVS and CDR2 is FQNEAQ. The CDR3 here is CASSLWAGDGYTF. DNA of the CDR3: TGTGCCAGCAGCTTATGGGCAGGGGATGGCTACACCTTC.

As to this clonotype: A much larger clone lies one base from this, so it may be a read error. The chain joins TRBV6-6 to TRBJ1-2; D remains unclear. There are 13 residues in the CDR3. Germline V gives CDR1 MNHNY, CDR2 SVGAGI (reference sequence). The CDR3 DNA sequence: TGTGCCACCTGGGCGGGGTTAAACTATGGCTACATCTTC. Amino acid sequence: CATWAGLNYGYIF.

This clonotype was recorded many times. This chain links TRBV6-1 with TRBJ2-2; 7 bases fit TRBD1. Germline lookup yields CDR1 MNHNS and CDR2 SASEGT. The CDR3 has 14 residues. V lost 6 bases to trimming and J lost 3 bases; unmatched junction nucleotides: 4. In DNA, the CDR3 is TGTGCCAGCAGACCTGGACAGGACACCGGGGAGCTGTTTTTT. It yields the protein CASRPGQDTGELFF.

As concerns this clonotype: A much bigger clone sits one base away, suggesting this may be a read error. The J gene is TRBJ2-7, the V gene TRBV15; 7 nucleotides align to TRBD2. The CDR3 spans 15 residues. CDR1 is LNHNV, CDR2 YYDKDF, per germline (reference sequence). The CDR3 DNA reads as TGTACCACCAGCAGAGATTTTGCGGGGGATTACGAGCAGTACTTC. Its translation: CTTSRDFAGDYEQYF.

This clonotype was seen ten or more times. This chain joins TRBV12-3 or TRBV12-4 and TRBJ2-1; TRBD2 might be the D (6 bases). V gave up 7 bases and J gave up 0 bases, with 13 bases separating them. The length of the CDR3 is 15 residues. The CDR3 here is CASTRAGSSYNEQFF. The CDR3 DNA follows: TGTGCCAGCACCAGAGCGGGCAGCTCCTACAATGAGCAGTTCTTC.

This clonotype was recorded at least ten times. V is TRBV5-1 and J is TRBJ2-1; the D gene is possibly TRBD1 (6 bases). This CDR3 region has 16 residues. Trimming cost V 2 bases and J 6 bases, with 18 bases left between them. Germline values: CDR1 SGHRS, CDR2 YFSETQ. CDR3 in amino acids: CASSFHPDRSGNEQFF. The CDR3 bases are TGCGCCAGCAGCTTCCACCCTGACAGGAGCGGCAATGAGCAGTTCTTC.

There are a few counts of this clonotype. This rearrangement joins TRBV11-2 to TRBJ2-7; D uncertain. The CDR3 length is 13 residues. The germline V and J ends were trimmed by 0 bases and 6 bases, with 9 bases remaining between them. CDR1 and CDR2 (germline): SGHAT, FQNNGV. The CDR3 loop reads CASSLDDGSEQYF. The CDR3 DNA sequence: TGTGCCAGCAGCTTAGATGATGGTAGCGAGCAGTACTTC.

This clonotype was detected ten times or more. The V gene is TRBV7-9, the J gene TRBJ2-7; 8 nucleotides line up with TRBD1. The CDR3 totals 16 residues. V trimming: 1 base; J trimming: 9 bases; junction bases outside the gene matches: 14. Germline V gene sequence: CDR1 SEHNR, CDR2 FQNEAQ (reference sequence). CDR3: CASSLGYGQGLSWQYF. The CDR3 DNA follows: TGTGCCAGCAGCTTAGGTTATGGACAGGGTCTCTCGTGGCAGTACTTC.

This clonotype was seen repeatedly, ten times or more. The chain recombines TRBV20-1 with TRBJ1-1; D is perhaps TRBD1 (6 bases). Germline-derived CDR1 and CDR2 are DFQATT and SNEGSKA (reference sequence). CDR3 length: 13 amino acids. The germline V and J ends were trimmed by 3 bases and 3 bases, with 11 bases remaining between them. CDR3 amino acids: CSASEQGHTEAFF. The CDR3 region has the DNA TGCAGTGCTAGTGAACAGGGTCACACTGAAGCTTTCTTT.

This clonotype was seen repeatedly, ten times or more. The V call is TRBV20-1, the J call TRBJ2-5; 8 bases are a match to TRBD2. CDR3 length: 14 amino acids. Germline V lookup: CDR1 DFQATT, CDR2 SNEGSKA (reference sequence). The V gene end was trimmed by 3 bases and the J gene end by 0 bases; junction bases not matched to a gene: 3. The CDR3 DNA reads as TGCAGTGCTAGGGCGGGGGGCAACCAAGAGACCCAGTACTTC. It translates to CSARAGGNQETQYF.

This clonotype was detected many times. V is TRBV20-1 and J is TRBJ1-1, with D possibly TRBD1 on 6 matching bases. V shed 7 bases and J shed 5 bases, with 14 bases lying between them. Germline CDR1 and CDR2: DFQATT and SNEGSKA (reference sequence). This CDR3 is 12 amino acids long. The CDR3 protein is CSGVQGETEAFF. The CDR3 bases are TGCAGTGGGGTACAGGGTGAAACTGAAGCTTTCTTT.